What follows describes a single T cell receptor (beta chain). Its antigen is not yet known. The junction shows a germline mismatch at one end, possibly a read error. The data belong to a study of blood T cell repertoires in COVID-19 (dated by TCRdb to 2018 to 2020). A note on the overall study: Collaborator samples came from the United States, Italy and Spain and covered acute and convalescent phases of COVID-19. The repertoires were made available in a free public database intended to serve as a resource for research on the immune response to SARS-CoV-2. The prospective study material was composed of cDNA or gDNA derived from T cells, B-cell-depleted T cells, or PBMCs. The samples were drawn from the first 160 participants of the ongoing ImmuneRACE study and from 1,254 subjects provided by 6 global collaborators. Where available, HLA class I and class II types were taken from metadata supplied by the sample provider and were not determined by assay-based typing. Subjects who had been exposed to COVID-19, were actively infected with it, or had recovered from it provided the deeply sampled blood TCRbeta repertoires that made up the dataset. Sample metadata almost always included a de-identified subject ID, COVID-19 status, age in years and sex.

Collaborating institutions collected whole blood in K2EDTA tubes following their own protocols. For TCRbeta analysis, collaborators shipped samples as frozen whole blood, isolated PBMCs, or DNA extracted from either of those sample types. General study outcomes and caveats: The quantity of clinical and demographic metadata differed by source and by participant and was supplied without curation.

The immunoSEQ Assay, a bias-controlled multiplex PCR, was used to amplify TCRbeta CDR3 regions from genomic DNA. The authors' analysis ran thus. The number of nucleated cells in each sample was estimated by amplification of reference gene primers within the assay. To quantify the absolute abundance of each unique TCRbeta CDR3 rearrangement, sequence reads were collapsed and filtered. For each sample, productive Simpson clonality was calculated by taking the square root of Simpson's diversity index across productive rearrangements. Drawn from immuneACCESS, this table holds only the in-frame rearrangements with V and J called that TCRdb kept. Clones are partly lost; checked studies trace under half to an unresolved V gene and leave the rest unexplained. The V and J calls and clone size were taken over from that table, and D and trimming were inferred from the DNA. This sample gives 200,000 to 250,000 clones in total; around 84% of them show up just once. The top ten clonotypes cover roughly an eighth of the sample.

Sequences SGHNT (CDR1) and YYREEE (CDR2) are obtained from the germline V gene (reference sequence). Taken from cysteine to phenylalanine, the CDR3 has 15 residues. CDR3 DNA is the only sequence kept; it has 45 bases, read in frame from the first base. The V and J genes are TRBV5-4 and TRBJ2-7; TRBD2 lines up with 15 middle nucleotides. The specimen sequenced was peripheral blood. This TCR was recovered from a human donor in a cohort sampled during active COVID-19. This receptor has the CDR3 CASSLGLAGGREQYF. The sequenced DNA: TGTGCCAGCAGTTTGGGACTAGCGGGAGGAAGGGAGCAGTACTTC.